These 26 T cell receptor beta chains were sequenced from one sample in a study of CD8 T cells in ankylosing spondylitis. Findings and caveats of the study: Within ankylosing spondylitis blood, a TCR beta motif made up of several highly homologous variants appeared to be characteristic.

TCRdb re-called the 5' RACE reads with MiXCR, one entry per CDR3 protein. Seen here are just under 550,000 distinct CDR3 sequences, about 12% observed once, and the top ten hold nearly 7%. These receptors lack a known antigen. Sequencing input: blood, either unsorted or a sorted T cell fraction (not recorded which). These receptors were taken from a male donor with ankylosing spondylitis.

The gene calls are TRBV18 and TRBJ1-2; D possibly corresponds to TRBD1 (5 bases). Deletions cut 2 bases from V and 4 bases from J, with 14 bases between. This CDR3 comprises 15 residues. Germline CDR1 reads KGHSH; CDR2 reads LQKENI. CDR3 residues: CASSPLQENSYGYTF. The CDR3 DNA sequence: TGTGCCAGCTCACCATTACAGGAGAATTCCTATGGCTACACCTTC.

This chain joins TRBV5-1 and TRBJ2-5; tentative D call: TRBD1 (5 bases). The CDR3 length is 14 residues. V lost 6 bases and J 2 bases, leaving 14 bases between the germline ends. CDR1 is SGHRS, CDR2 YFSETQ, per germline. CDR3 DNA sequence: TGCGCCAGCAATGAGACAGACTTTCAAGAGACCCAGTACTTC. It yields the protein CASNETDFQETQYF.

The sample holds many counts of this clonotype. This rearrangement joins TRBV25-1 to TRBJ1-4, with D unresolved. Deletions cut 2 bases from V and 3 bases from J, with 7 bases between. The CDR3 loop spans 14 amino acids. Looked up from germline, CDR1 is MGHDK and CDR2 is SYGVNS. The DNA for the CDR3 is TGTGCCAGCAGTGAAAAGTCCGCTAATGAAAAACTGTTTTTT. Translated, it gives CASSEKSANEKLFF.

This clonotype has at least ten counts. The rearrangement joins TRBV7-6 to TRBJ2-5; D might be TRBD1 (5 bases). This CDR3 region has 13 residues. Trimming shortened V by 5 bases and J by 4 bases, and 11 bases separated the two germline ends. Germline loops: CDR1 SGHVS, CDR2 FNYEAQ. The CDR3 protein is CASSPRQLETQYF. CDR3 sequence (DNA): TGTGCCAGCAGCCCAAGACAGCTAGAGACCCAGTACTTC.

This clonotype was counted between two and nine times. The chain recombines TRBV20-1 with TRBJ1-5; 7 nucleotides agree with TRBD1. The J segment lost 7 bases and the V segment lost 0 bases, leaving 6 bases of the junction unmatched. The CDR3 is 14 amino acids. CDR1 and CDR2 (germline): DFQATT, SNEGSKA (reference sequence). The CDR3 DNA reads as TGCAGTGCTAGAGATGGGACAGTTGCCCAGCCCCAGCATTTT. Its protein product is CSARDGTVAQPQHF.

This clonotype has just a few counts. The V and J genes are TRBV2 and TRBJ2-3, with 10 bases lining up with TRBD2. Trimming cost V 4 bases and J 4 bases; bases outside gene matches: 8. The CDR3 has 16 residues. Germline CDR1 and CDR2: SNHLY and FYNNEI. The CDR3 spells CASSAVLAGGADTQYF. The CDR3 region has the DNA TGTGCCAGCAGTGCAGTCTTAGCGGGAGGAGCAGATACGCAGTATTTT. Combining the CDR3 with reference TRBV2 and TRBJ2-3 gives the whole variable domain EPEVTQTPSHQVTQMGQEVILRCVPISNHLYFYWYRQILGQKVEFLVSFYNNEISEKSEIFDDQFSVERPDGSNFTLKIRSTKLEDSAMYFCASSAVLAGGADTQYFGPGTRLTVL.

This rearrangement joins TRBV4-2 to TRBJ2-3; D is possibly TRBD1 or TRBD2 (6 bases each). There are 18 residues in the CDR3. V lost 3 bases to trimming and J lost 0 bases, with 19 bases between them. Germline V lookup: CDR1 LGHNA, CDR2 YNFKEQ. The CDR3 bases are TGTGCCAGCAGCCAGAGGGGGGAGACCGAGCTGAGCACAGATACGCAGTATTTT. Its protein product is CASSQRGETELSTDTQYF.

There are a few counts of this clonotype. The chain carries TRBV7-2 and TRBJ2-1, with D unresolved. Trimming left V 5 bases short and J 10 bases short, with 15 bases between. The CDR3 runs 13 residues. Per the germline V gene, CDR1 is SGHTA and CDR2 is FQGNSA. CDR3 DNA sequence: TGTGCCAGCAGCCCCGAGGCTCCAAGGGAGCAGTTCTTC. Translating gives CASSPEAPREQFF.

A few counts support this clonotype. CDR3 region: CAISDHRRGQGGDEKLFF. DNA for the CDR3: TGTGCCATCAGTGACCACCGAAGGGGACAGGGTGGGGATGAAAAACTGTTTTTT. V and J are TRBV10-3 and TRBJ1-4, with TRBD1 matching over 9 bases. Trimming cost V 3 bases and J 6 bases; bases outside gene matches: 14. The CDR3 has 18 amino acids. The germline gives CDR1 ENHRY, CDR2 SYGVKD.

The CDR3 coding sequence is TGTGCCAGCAGCTTAGGAGGGGTATACACTGAAGCTTTCTTT. Protein sequence: CASSLGGVYTEAFF. The chain carries TRBV7-2 and TRBJ1-1, with a tentative D call TRBD1 (5 bases). V shed 1 base and J shed 3 bases, with 9 bases lying between them. The CDR3 covers 14 residues. Germline V gene data show CDR1 as SGHTA and CDR2 as FQGNSA.

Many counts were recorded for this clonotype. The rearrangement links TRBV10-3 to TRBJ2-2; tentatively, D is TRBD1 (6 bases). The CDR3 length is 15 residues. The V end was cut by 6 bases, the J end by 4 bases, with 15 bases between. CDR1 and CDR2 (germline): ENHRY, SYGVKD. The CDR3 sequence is CAISPGRGGTGELFF. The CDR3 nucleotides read TGTGCCATCAGCCCGGGACGAGGGGGCACCGGGGAGCTGTTTTTT.

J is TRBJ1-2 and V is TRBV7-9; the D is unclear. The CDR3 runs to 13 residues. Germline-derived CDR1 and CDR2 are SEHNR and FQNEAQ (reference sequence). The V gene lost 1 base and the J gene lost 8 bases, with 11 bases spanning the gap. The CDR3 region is CASSLVQVDGYTF. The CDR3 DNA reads TGTGCCAGCAGCTTAGTTCAGGTTGACGGCTACACCTTC.

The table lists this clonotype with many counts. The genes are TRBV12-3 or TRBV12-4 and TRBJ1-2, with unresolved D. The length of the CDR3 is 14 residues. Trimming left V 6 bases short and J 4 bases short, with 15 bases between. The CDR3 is CASSPLGLSYGYTF. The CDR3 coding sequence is TGTGCCAGCAGCCCTTTAGGCCTTTCCTATGGCTACACCTTC.

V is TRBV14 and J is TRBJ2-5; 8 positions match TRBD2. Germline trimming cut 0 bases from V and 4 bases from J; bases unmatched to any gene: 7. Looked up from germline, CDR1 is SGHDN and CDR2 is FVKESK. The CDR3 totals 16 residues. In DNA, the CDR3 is TGTGCCAGCAGCCAAGATTTACCGCTAGCGGGAGAGACCCAGTACTTC. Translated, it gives CASSQDLPLAGETQYF.

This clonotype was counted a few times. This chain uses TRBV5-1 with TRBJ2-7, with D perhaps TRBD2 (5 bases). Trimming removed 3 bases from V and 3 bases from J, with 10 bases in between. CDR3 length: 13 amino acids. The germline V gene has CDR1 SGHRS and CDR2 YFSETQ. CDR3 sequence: CASSYGLDYEQYF. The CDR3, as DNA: TGCGCCAGCAGCTATGGACTGGACTACGAGCAGTACTTC.

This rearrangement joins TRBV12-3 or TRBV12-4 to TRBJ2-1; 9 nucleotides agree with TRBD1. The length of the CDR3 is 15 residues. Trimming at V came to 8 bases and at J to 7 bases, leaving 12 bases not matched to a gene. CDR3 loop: CASGSDRGGRNEQFF. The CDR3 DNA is TGTGCCAGCGGTTCGGACAGGGGTGGCCGGAATGAGCAGTTCTTC.

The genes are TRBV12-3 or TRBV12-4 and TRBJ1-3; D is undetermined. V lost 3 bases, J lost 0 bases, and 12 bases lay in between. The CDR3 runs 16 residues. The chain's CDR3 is CASSLQRPSSGNTIYF. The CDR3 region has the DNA TGTGCCAGCAGTTTGCAGAGGCCTTCCTCTGGAAACACCATATATTTT.

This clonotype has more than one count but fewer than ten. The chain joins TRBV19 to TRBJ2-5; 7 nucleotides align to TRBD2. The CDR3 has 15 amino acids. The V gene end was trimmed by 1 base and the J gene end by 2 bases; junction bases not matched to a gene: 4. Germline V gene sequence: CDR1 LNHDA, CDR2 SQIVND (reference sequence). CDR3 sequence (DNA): TGTGCCAGTAGTATAGGAGGCGGGAGTCAAGAGACCCAGTACTTC. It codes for CASSIGGGSQETQYF.

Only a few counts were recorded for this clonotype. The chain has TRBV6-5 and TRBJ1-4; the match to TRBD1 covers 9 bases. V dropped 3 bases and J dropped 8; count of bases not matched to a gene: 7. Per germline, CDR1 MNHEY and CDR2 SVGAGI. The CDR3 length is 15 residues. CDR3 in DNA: TGTGCCAGCAGTTATTCCGGGACAGGGTCGGAAAAACTGTTTTTT. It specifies CASSYSGTGSEKLFF.

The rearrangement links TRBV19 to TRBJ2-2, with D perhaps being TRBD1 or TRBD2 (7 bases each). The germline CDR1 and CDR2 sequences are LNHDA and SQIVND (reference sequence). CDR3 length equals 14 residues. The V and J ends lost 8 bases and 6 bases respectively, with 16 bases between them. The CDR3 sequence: CASSPGGGPGELFF. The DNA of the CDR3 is TGTGCCAGTTCCCCAGGGGGGGGGCCCGGGGAGCTGTTTTTT.

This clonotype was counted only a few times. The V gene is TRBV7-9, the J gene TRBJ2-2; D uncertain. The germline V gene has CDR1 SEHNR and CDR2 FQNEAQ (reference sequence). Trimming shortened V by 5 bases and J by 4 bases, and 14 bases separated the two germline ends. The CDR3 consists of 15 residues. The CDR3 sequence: CASSPIQPSTGELFF. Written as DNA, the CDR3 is TGTGCCAGCAGCCCGATACAACCGTCCACCGGGGAGCTGTTTTTT.

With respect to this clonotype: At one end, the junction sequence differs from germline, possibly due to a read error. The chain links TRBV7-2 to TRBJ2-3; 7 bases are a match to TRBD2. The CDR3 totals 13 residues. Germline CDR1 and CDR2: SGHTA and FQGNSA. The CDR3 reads CATGGFRTDKQYF. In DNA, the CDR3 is TGTGCCACCGGGGGGTTTCGCACAGATAAGCAGTATTTT.

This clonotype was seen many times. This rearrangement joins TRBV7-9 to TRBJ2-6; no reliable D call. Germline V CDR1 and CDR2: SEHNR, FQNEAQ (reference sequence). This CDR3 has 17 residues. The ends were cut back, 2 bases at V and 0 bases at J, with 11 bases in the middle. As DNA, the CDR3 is TGTGCCAGCAGCTTACCCCTCATCAGCTCTGGGGCCAACGTCCTGACTTTC. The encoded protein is CASSLPLISSGANVLTF.

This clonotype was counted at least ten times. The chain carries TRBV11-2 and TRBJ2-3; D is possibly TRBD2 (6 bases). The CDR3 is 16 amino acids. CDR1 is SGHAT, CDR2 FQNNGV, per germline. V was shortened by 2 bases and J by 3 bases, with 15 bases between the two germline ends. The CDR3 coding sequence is TGTGCCAGCAGCTTATATCCGGGACTCGGGACAGATACGCAGTATTTT. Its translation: CASSLYPGLGTDTQYF. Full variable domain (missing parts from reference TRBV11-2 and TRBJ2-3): EAGVAQSPRYKIIEKRQSVAFWCNPISGHATLYWYQQILGQGPKLLIQFQNNGVVDDSQLPKDRFSAERLKGVDSTLKIQPAKLEDSAVYLCASSLYPGLGTDTQYFGPGTRLTVL.

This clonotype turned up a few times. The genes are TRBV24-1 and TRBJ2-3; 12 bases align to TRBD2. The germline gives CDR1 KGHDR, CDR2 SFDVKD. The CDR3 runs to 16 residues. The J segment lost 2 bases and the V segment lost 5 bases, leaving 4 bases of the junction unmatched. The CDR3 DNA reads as TGTGCCACCAGTGGGAGGACTAGCGGGAACACAGATACGCAGTATTTT. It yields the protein CATSGRTSGNTDTQYF.

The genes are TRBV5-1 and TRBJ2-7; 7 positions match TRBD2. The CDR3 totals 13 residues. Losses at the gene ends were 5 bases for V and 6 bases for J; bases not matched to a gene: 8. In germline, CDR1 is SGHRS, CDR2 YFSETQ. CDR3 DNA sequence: TGCGCCAGCAGGGCTAGCGGAGGGAGCGAGCAGTACGTC. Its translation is CASRASGGSEQYV.